This paragraph covers one TCR beta chain sequence. Its antigen is still unknown. The data originate from a study of T cells expressing NK-cell markers. Notes on the study in general: In about 6 donors, dominant CD3+CD56+NKG2C+ clones formed roughly 1.0-7.5% of CD8+ cells.

The length of the CDR3 is 13 residues. TCRdb reprocessed the 5' RACE reads, keeping one entry per CDR3 protein, no DNA. The sample spans some 300,000 distinct CDR3 sequences; the ten largest clones claim around 0.42%. Sequenced material: blood T cells: a sorted CD56 or NKG2C T cell subset, CD4+ or CD8+ T cells, or bulk PBMC T cells (not recorded which). This receptor was identified in a man between 18 and 35 years old in good health. The V gene is TRBV12-3 or TRBV12-4, the J gene TRBJ2-7; the D call from TCRdb, TRBD2, cannot be confirmed without DNA. CDR3 sequence: CASSLTAGKEQYF.